This T cell receptor (beta chain) was captured in a study of blood T cell repertoires in COVID-19. On the study more broadly: Acute and convalescent COVID-19 specimens originated in the United States, Italy and Spain. Sources were T cells, B-cell-depleted T cells, or PBMCs; the material itself was cDNA or gDNA.

The V segment lost 5 bases and the J segment 6 bases; nucleotides outside the gene matches: 4. This CDR3 comprises 14 residues. Looked up from germline, CDR1 is SNHLY and CDR2 is FYNNEI. Authors' methods: Reference gene primer amplification gave nucleated cell count estimates. Some clones are missing from TCRdb's copy, which holds only in-frame ones; the method was immunoSEQ multiplex PCR. V, J and clone size are taken as reported in that table, and D and trimming were inferred from the DNA itself. The sample consists of hundreds of thousands of clones, more than 75% of them appearing once. This clone was recorded once.

Material for sequencing was peripheral blood. This chain links TRBV2 with TRBJ2-1; TRBD2 matches 10 bases. The TCR sequence derives from a woman aged 50 to 60 with active or convalescent COVID-19. The CDR3 sequence is CASSTSGRVNEQFF. The CDR3 nucleotides read TGTGCCAGCAGTACGAGCGGGAGGGTCAATGAGCAGTTCTTC. Based on the CDR3 plus reference TRBV2 and TRBJ2-1, the full variable domain is EPEVTQTPSHQVTQMGQEVILRCVPISNHLYFYWYRQILGQKVEFLVSFYNNEISEKSEIFDDQFSVERPDGSNFTLKIRSTKLEDSAMYFCASSTSGRVNEQFFGPGTRLTVL.